The 18 T cell receptor beta chains below come from one sample, sequenced in a study of graft-versus-host responses after intestinal transplantation. TCRdb's copy holds only in-frame clones and misses some; the assay was immunoSEQ multiplex PCR. The data show under 50,000 clones, with just over 90% seen just once and 3.6% held by the top ten. Sample: PBMCs, taken 734 days after intestinal transplantation. All receptors come from a human patient who received an intestinal transplant, so some T cells may come from the graft donor.

In this sample, this clone turned up a few times. Here the CDR3 reads CASSVYSRNTEAFF. The CDR3 nucleotides read TGTGCCAGCAGCGTATATTCCCGGAACACTGAAGCTTTCTTT. The V gene is TRBV9, the J gene TRBJ1-1; D ambiguous. Germline CDR1 is SGDLS and CDR2 is YYNGEE. Deletions cut 1 base from V and 1 base from J, with 8 bases between. The CDR3 loop spans 14 amino acids. Based on the CDR3 plus reference TRBV9 and TRBJ1-1, the full variable domain is DSGVTQTPKHLITATGQRVTLRCSPRSGDLSVYWYQQSLDQGLQFLIQYYNGEERAKGNILERFSAQQFPDLHSELNLSSLELGDSALYFCASSVYSRNTEAFFGQGTRLTVV.

The chain recombines TRBV5-1 with TRBJ2-7, with TRBD1 matching over 10 bases. Germline V gives CDR1 SGHRS, CDR2 YFSETQ. Trimming removed 3 bases from V and 7 bases from J; junction bases left unmatched: 7. The CDR3 runs 14 residues. This CDR3 is CASSSRTGGGEQYF. DNA of the CDR3: TGCGCCAGCAGCTCGAGGACAGGGGGAGGGGAGCAGTACTTC.

This clone was detected once. The chain uses TRBV19 and TRBJ2-1; 8 bases map to TRBD1. The CDR3 contains 17 residues. CDR1 is LNHDA and CDR2 is SQIVND in the germline V gene (reference sequence). V shed 3 bases and J 5 bases; nucleotides not matched to a gene: 12. The chain's CDR3 is CASSISGWATGDNEQFF. CDR3 nucleotide sequence: TGTGCCAGTAGTATTAGCGGATGGGCGACAGGGGACAATGAGCAGTTCTTC.

This clone showed up just a few times. The chain recombines TRBV5-1 with TRBJ1-2; D is uncertain. The CDR3 covers 13 residues. Trimming left V 4 bases short and J 0 bases short, with 7 bases between. Per germline, CDR1 SGHRS and CDR2 YFSETQ. CDR3 bases: TGCGCCAGCAGCCCCAGTGCTAACTATGGCTACACCTTC. Protein product: CASSPSANYGYTF.

The CDR3 region is CASSLATSGFRQVNEQFF. The CDR3 DNA follows: TGTGCCAGCAGCTTAGCAACTAGCGGGTTCAGGCAGGTTAATGAGCAGTTCTTC. This chain joins TRBV7-2 and TRBJ2-1; 9 bases line up with TRBD2. After removal of 0 bases from V and 7 bases from J, the junction contained 13 bases not matched to a gene. Germline values: CDR1 SGHTA, CDR2 FQGNSA. There are 18 residues in the CDR3.

This clone was detected once. The rearrangement uses TRBV5-5 and TRBJ2-5, with 13 bases aligning to TRBD2. CDR1 is SGHKS, CDR2 YYEKEE, per germline (reference sequence). V shed 0 bases and J 5 bases; nucleotides not matched to a gene: 4. The CDR3 consists of 16 residues. DNA of the CDR3: TGTGCCAGCAGCTTGGTTGGGACTAGCGGGATGGAGACCCAGTACTTC. It specifies CASSLVGTSGMETQYF.

J is TRBJ2-1 and V is TRBV6-6; D unclear. V gave up 2 bases and J gave up 4 bases, with 12 bases separating them. The length of the CDR3 is 15 residues. The germline V gene has CDR1 MNHNY and CDR2 SVGAGI (reference sequence). The CDR3 nucleotides are TGTGCCAGCAGTTACGGCTCAGGTCCTTACAATGAGCAGTTCTTC. It translates to CASSYGSGPYNEQFF.

The rearrangement links TRBV7-3 to TRBJ2-3; the match to TRBD2 covers 9 bases. The CDR3 runs to 16 residues. Trimming cost V 5 bases and J 0 bases; bases outside gene matches: 6. Per the germline V gene, CDR1 is SGHTA and CDR2 is FQGTGA. The CDR3 DNA reads as TGTGCCAGCAGCCCACCGACTAGCGGAAGCACAGATACGCAGTATTTT. It yields the protein CASSPPTSGSTDTQYF.

The rearrangement uses TRBV5-4 and TRBJ2-2; no definite D call. Germline V gives CDR1 SGHNT, CDR2 YYREEE (reference sequence). The CDR3 sequence is 12 residues long. Trimming pared 4 bases from V and 4 bases from J, leaving 5 bases between. CDR3 in DNA: TGTGCCAGCAGCCCCCCCACCGGGGAGCTGTTTTTT. It yields the protein CASSPPTGELFF.

The chain links TRBV11-2 to TRBJ1-3; the D is unclear. Germline values: CDR1 SGHAT, CDR2 FQNNGV. V lost 0 bases, J lost 2 bases, and 11 bases lay in between. The length of the CDR3 is 16 residues. CDR3 coding DNA: TGTGCCAGCAGCTTAGATTGGGGAGGGCCTGGAAACACCATATATTTT. Translating it yields CASSLDWGGPGNTIYF.

The CDR3 DNA sequence: TGTGCCAGCTCCGACAGGGATTTAGGTGGCTACACCTTC. It encodes CASSDRDLGGYTF. This chain links TRBV18 with TRBJ1-2, with 7 positions matching TRBD1. V lost 6 bases, J lost 7 bases, and 8 bases stayed unmatched. The germline V gene encodes CDR1 KGHSH and CDR2 LQKENI. This CDR3 has 13 amino acids.

This clone was seen only once. The chain couples TRBV6-1 to TRBJ1-4; D possibly corresponds to TRBD1 (5 bases). The CDR3 is 15 residues long. The germline CDR1 and CDR2 sequences are MNHNS and SASEGT. V was clipped by 3 bases and J by 6 bases, with 14 bases between them. The CDR3 DNA reads as TGTGCCAGCAGTGATAGTTGGGGCTCGGATGAAAAACTGTTTTTT. Translated: CASSDSWGSDEKLFF.

The chain joins TRBV11-2 to TRBJ1-1; TRBD1 is a possible D gene (6 bases). Trimming shortened V by 2 bases and J by 2 bases, and 15 bases separated the two germline ends. Germline-derived CDR1 and CDR2 are SGHAT and FQNNGV. The CDR3 contains 16 residues. This CDR3 is CASSLWGADYNTEAFF. DNA for the CDR3: TGTGCCAGCAGCTTATGGGGGGCCGATTATAACACTGAAGCTTTCTTT.

This chain links TRBV2 with TRBJ2-5; no reliable D call. Trimming removed 6 bases at V and 1 base at J, with 3 bases between. This CDR3 is 11 amino acids long. The V gene's germline CDR1 is SNHLY and CDR2 FYNNEI. The CDR3 DNA sequence: TGTGCCAGCAGGCTCCAAGAGACCCAGTACTTC. Translation gives CASRLQETQYF.

The CDR3 DNA reads TGTGCCAGCAGGGCCGGGACAGGGATCTACGAGCAGTACTTC. Translation gives CASRAGTGIYEQYF. This rearrangement joins TRBV6-5 to TRBJ2-7; TRBD1 agrees at 9 bases. Germline lookup yields CDR1 MNHEY and CDR2 SVGAGI. There are 14 residues in the CDR3. The V gene end was trimmed by 6 bases and the J gene end by 3 bases; junction bases not matched to a gene: 6.

The chain employs TRBV18 and TRBJ1-5; D not certain. Per the germline V gene, CDR1 is KGHSH and CDR2 is LQKENI. The CDR3 loop spans 13 amino acids. V was trimmed by 4 bases and J by 4 bases, leaving 8 bases between them. The CDR3 sequence: CASSREGNQPQHF. CDR3 DNA: TGTGCCAGCTCACGAGAGGGAAATCAGCCCCAGCATTTT.

V and J are TRBV7-9 and TRBJ2-7; TRBD1 agrees at 9 bases. Germline loops: CDR1 SEHNR, CDR2 FQNEAQ (reference sequence). V shed 5 bases, J shed 4 bases, and the junction held 9 bases outside the gene matches. CDR3 length equals 15 residues. The CDR3 DNA reads as TGTGCCAGCAGCCCGGGGTCGGACAGGGGTTACGAGCAGTACTTC. Its translation is CASSPGSDRGYEQYF.

This rearrangement joins TRBV5-1 to TRBJ2-7, with D hard to call. Germline V CDR1 and CDR2: SGHRS, YFSETQ. CDR3 size: 13 residues. Trimming removed 0 bases at V and 6 bases at J, with 10 bases between. CDR3: CASSLEGSGEQYF. The CDR3 coding sequence is TGCGCCAGCAGCTTGGAAGGGTCCGGCGAGCAGTACTTC.